What follows are 26 T cell receptor beta chains derived from one specimen sequenced in a study of molecular identifiers for immune sequencing clone quantification. From the PCR reads, TCRdb called clonotypes with MiXCR, one entry per CDR3 protein. The data show roughly 100,000 distinct CDR3 sequences, 30% to 45% seen once. The specimen was naive CD8+ T cells from blood, with Jurkat cell RNA spiked in. Subset given: FACS-sorted CD8+CD4-CCR7+CD45RA+ naive T cells. These TCRs come from a human donor in good health. Some libraries in this study had Jurkat cell RNA spiked in.

A note on this clonotype: The junction and the germline gene differ at one end; a read error may be behind it. The V call is TRBV29-1, the J call TRBJ2-7; D is perhaps TRBD1 (6 bases). The CDR3 loop spans 11 amino acids. Per germline, CDR1 SQVTM and CDR2 ANQGSEA. DNA of the CDR3: TGCAGCGTTGAAGAAGGGGGAGCAACTTCCTTC. Translation: CSVEEGGATSF.

Of note for this clonotype: At one end the junction does not follow the germline gene, possibly because of a read error. The chain carries TRBV28 and TRBJ1-5, with D possibly being TRBD1 (6 bases). This CDR3 spans 15 amino acids. Germline V gene data show CDR1 as MDHEN and CDR2 as SYDVKM. This CDR3 reads CASSSNRDSNQPLHF. The CDR3, as DNA: TGTGCCAGCAGTTCGAACAGGGATAGCAATCAGCCCCTGCATTTT. The full variable domain, in which reference TRBV28 and TRBJ1-5 provide the parts outside the CDR3, is DVKVTQSSRYLVKRTGEKVFLECVQDMDHENMFWYRQDPGLGLRLIYFSYDVKMKEKGDIPEGYSVSREKKERFSLILESASTNQTSMYLCASSSNRDSNQPLHFGDGTRLSIL.

This clonotype was recorded once. One end of the junction varies from germline; a read error may be responsible. This rearrangement joins TRBV9 to TRBJ2-2; D is perhaps TRBD2 (5 bases). This CDR3 region has 14 residues. The germline V gene encodes CDR1 SGDLS and CDR2 YYNGEE. The CDR3 DNA follows: TGTGCCAGCAGCGCAGGATCGAACACCGGGGAGCTGTCTTTT. This sequence encodes CASSAGSNTGELSF.

The CDR3 here is CASSQGVRLNTEAFF. CDR3 nucleotides: TGTGCCAGCAGCCAAGGCGTCAGATTGAACACTGAAGCTTTCTTT. This chain links TRBV3-1 with TRBJ1-1; D not resolved. The CDR3 totals 15 residues. Germline V gives CDR1 LGHDT, CDR2 YNNKEL (reference sequence). V lost 1 base to trimming and J lost 0 bases, with 9 bases between them.

This clonotype has only a few counts. The chain couples TRBV12-3 or TRBV12-4 to TRBJ2-3, with 12 nucleotides matching TRBD2. Unmatched junction bases numbered 9, after V lost 3 bases and J lost 2 bases. CDR3 size: 18 residues. Here the CDR3 DNA reads TGTGCCAGCAGTTTCCTAGCGGGAGGGTCGTATCCCACAGATACGCAGTATTTT. It specifies CASSFLAGGSYPTDTQYF.

As for this clonotype: The CDR3 does not close with the conserved phenylalanine or tryptophan, likely indicating a read error. The chain recombines TRBV9 with TRBJ2-1, with 11 bases that match TRBD1. Germline CDR1 and CDR2: SGDLS and YYNGEE. CDR3 length: 15 amino acids. The V and J ends lost 3 bases and 8 bases, in that order; junction bases with no gene match: 7. In nucleotides, the CDR3 is TGTGCCAGCAGCGCTACCGGGACAGGGGGTCATGAGCAGTTCATC. Residues: CASSATGTGGHEQFI.

This clonotype has ten or more counts. CDR3 DNA: TGTGCCAGCAACCGTCTAGCGGGCAAAGAGACCCAGTACTTC. This codes for CASNRLAGKETQYF. V is TRBV7-2 and J is TRBJ2-5; 8 bases map to TRBD2. Germline loops: CDR1 SGHTA, CDR2 FQGNSA. The V gene end was trimmed by 7 bases and the J gene end by 3 bases; junction bases not matched to a gene: 7. The CDR3 is 14 amino acids.

This clonotype came up a few times. This sequence joins TRBV6-6 and TRBJ1-5; D unclear. V shed 2 bases and J shed 0 bases, with 8 bases lying between them. The CDR3 is 15 amino acids. The germline gives CDR1 MNHNY, CDR2 SVGAGI (reference sequence). This chain's CDR3 is CASSYGRYSNQPQHF. The CDR3 nucleotides read TGTGCCAGCAGTTACGGCAGGTATAGCAATCAGCCCCAGCATTTT.

The chain employs TRBV7-9 and TRBJ2-4; D not resolved. V lost 5 bases and J 1 base, leaving 12 bases between the germline ends. The CDR3 spans 15 residues. Germline V gene sequence: CDR1 SEHNR, CDR2 FQNEAQ (reference sequence). Here the CDR3 DNA reads TGTGCCAGCAGCCCCGATGGGATCGCCAAAAACATTCAGTACTTC. The encoded protein is CASSPDGIAKNIQYF.

This clonotype was seen a few times. The chain has TRBV5-6 and TRBJ2-7; D uncertain. Germline V lookup: CDR1 SGHDT, CDR2 YYEEEE. The CDR3 is made up of 14 amino acids. Trimming removed 0 bases from V and 7 bases from J, with 14 bases in between. As DNA, the CDR3 is TGTGCCAGCAGCTTGGCCGGACCTTCTTTGGAGCAGTACTTC. Protein: CASSLAGPSLEQYF.

CDR3 protein: CASSDSPGQDIVHYGYTF. The CDR3 DNA follows: TGTGCCAGCAGTGACTCCCCGGGACAGGACATAGTACACTATGGCTACACCTTC. The V call is TRBV6-1, the J call TRBJ1-2; TRBD1 aligns across 8 bases. This CDR3 region has 18 residues. Germline CDR1 is MNHNS and CDR2 is SASEGT. V was clipped by 3 bases and J by 3 bases; unmatched bases: 15.

The rearrangement joins TRBV29-1 to TRBJ2-1; 7 bases agree with TRBD2. Germline CDR1 is SQVTM and CDR2 is ANQGSEA. This CDR3 is built from 14 residues. Trimming at V came to 4 bases and at J to 5 bases, leaving 8 bases not matched to a gene. CDR3 bases: TGCAGCGTTGCAGGGCTAGCGGCAAACAATGAGCAGTTCTTC. Translated, it gives CSVAGLAANNEQFF.

As concerns this clonotype: Its ends do not fully match the called genes, so a read error is possible. The chain is built from TRBV7-8 and TRBJ2-2, with 10 bases fitting TRBD2. The germline V gene has CDR1 SGHVS and CDR2 FQNEAQ. The CDR3 extends over 17 amino acids. The CDR3 is CASSLPSGGPNTGELIF. CDR3 nucleotide sequence: TGTGCCAGCAGCTTACCTAGCGGGGGCCCGAACACCGGGGAGCTGATTTTT. The full variable domain, with the rest looked up from reference TRBV7-8 and TRBJ2-2, is GAGVSQSPRYKVAKRGQDVALRCDPISGHVSLFWYQQALGQGPEFLTYFQNEAQLDKSGLPSDRFFAERPEGSVSTLKIQRTQQEDSAVYLCASSLPSGGPNTGELIFGEGSRLTVL.

A remark on this clonotype: Given a much more abundant clone one base away, this may be a read error. This rearrangement joins TRBV5-1 to TRBJ2-7; tentatively, D is TRBD1 (6 bases). The CDR3 covers 14 residues. Germline-derived CDR1 and CDR2 are SGHRS and YFSETQ. The CDR3, as DNA: TGCGCCAGCAGCCCCACAGGGTCCCCCTACGAGCGGTACTTC. It encodes CASSPTGSPYERYF.

This clonotype was seen more than once but under ten times. The rearrangement links TRBV6-2 or TRBV6-3 to TRBJ2-7; weak D call: TRBD1 (5 bases). The CDR3 runs 12 residues. Germline-derived CDR1 and CDR2 are MNHEY and SVGEGT. The CDR3 nucleotides read TGTGCGACCGGCAGGGTCTCCTACGAGCAGTACTTC. Its protein product is CATGRVSYEQYF.

The CDR3 sequence is CASSYMGTGIEQYF. As DNA, the CDR3 is TGTGCCAGCAGTTACATGGGAACGGGTATCGAGCAGTACTTC. The chain couples TRBV6-2 or TRBV6-3 to TRBJ2-7; D ambiguous. The CDR3 sequence is 14 residues long. Trimming pared 2 bases from V and 6 bases from J, leaving 14 bases between. The germline V gene has CDR1 MNHEY and CDR2 SVGEGT.

This clonotype was counted only a few times. J is TRBJ2-1 and V is TRBV12-3 or TRBV12-4; TRBD1 aligns across 10 bases. The junction had 5 bases not matched to a gene; V was cut back by 5 bases and J by 7 bases. The CDR3 spans 14 residues. The CDR3 bases are TGTGCCAGCAGTCGACAGGGGGCCTTAAATGAGCAGTTCTTC. This sequence encodes CASSRQGALNEQFF.

Comment on this clonotype: The junction differs from germline at one of its ends, possibly a read error. This chain joins TRBV6-5 and TRBJ2-7; perhaps TRBD1 as D (5 bases). CDR3 length equals 13 residues. Germline-derived CDR1 and CDR2 are MNHEY and SVGAGI. The CDR3 sequence is CASSPAQAYELYF. The DNA of the CDR3 is TGTGCCAGCAGCCCCGCACAGGCGTACGAGCTGTACTTC.

This clonotype was detected only a few times. The V call is TRBV7-9, the J call TRBJ2-5, with 7 nucleotides matching TRBD1. V gave up 5 bases and J gave up 2 bases; unmatched junction bases: 5. From germline, CDR1 is SEHNR and CDR2 FQNEAQ (reference sequence). This CDR3 has 14 amino acids. The CDR3: CASSPGQEQETQYF. The CDR3 DNA reads TGTGCCAGCAGCCCTGGACAGGAACAAGAGACCCAGTACTTC.

This clonotype was recorded at least ten times. This sequence joins TRBV6-6 and TRBJ1-1; no definite D call. Germline lookup yields CDR1 MNHNY and CDR2 SVGAGI (reference sequence). With 8 bases removed from V and 6 bases from J, the gap between germline ends came to 13 bases. The CDR3 length is 12 residues. CDR3 loop: CASSAPVAEAFF. The CDR3 DNA reads as TGTGCCAGCTCGGCGCCGGTCGCTGAAGCTTTCTTT.

This clonotype was seen a handful of times. V gene TRBV12-3 or TRBV12-4 combines with J gene TRBJ2-2, with 8 bases that match TRBD1. The CDR3 spans 15 residues. V gave up 3 bases and J gave up 6 bases; unmatched junction bases: 6. CDR3 sequence reads: CASSFGPGGPGELFF. The CDR3 bases are TGTGCCAGCAGTTTTGGGCCAGGGGGCCCCGGGGAGCTGTTTTTT.

On this clonotype itself: Being one base from a much bigger clone, this may be a read error. The chain uses TRBV5-1 and TRBJ2-3; 7 bases align to TRBD2. With V trimmed by 0 bases and J by 4 bases, 5 bases remained unmatched. Germline V gene data show CDR1 as SGHRS and CDR2 as YFSETQ. This CDR3 comprises 15 residues. The DNA for the CDR3 is TGCGCCAGCAGCTTGGGCGGGAGCTACGCAGATACGCAGTATTTT. Translating it yields CASSLGGSYADTQYF.

The rearrangement joins TRBV5-4 to TRBJ2-5; D is uncertain. The germline gives CDR1 SGHNT, CDR2 YYREEE (reference sequence). Trimming cost V 6 bases and J 1 base, with 13 bases left between them. The CDR3 is made up of 14 amino acids. The CDR3 protein is CASNPRGVQETQYF. CDR3 DNA: TGTGCCAGCAACCCACGTGGGGTCCAAGAGACCCAGTACTTC.

The chain is built from TRBV4-2 and TRBJ2-7, with a weak D call TRBD1 (5 bases). The CDR3 length is 13 residues. Deletions cut 0 bases from V and 8 bases from J, with 11 bases between. The germline CDR1 and CDR2 sequences are LGHNA and YNFKEQ. The CDR3 bases are TGTGCCAGCAGCCAAGACCCAGGGCAGCAGCAGTACTTC. It encodes CASSQDPGQQQYF.

The chain joins TRBV28 to TRBJ1-1; D ambiguous. The germline V and J ends were trimmed by 2 bases and 3 bases, with 10 bases remaining between them. The length of the CDR3 is 14 residues. From germline, CDR1 is MDHEN and CDR2 SYDVKM. The CDR3 DNA sequence: TGTGCCAGCAGTTTAGTGGCTACGGACACTGAAGCTTTCTTT. Translated: CASSLVATDTEAFF.

V usage is TRBV18 and J usage is TRBJ2-3; 7 nucleotides line up with TRBD1. Per germline, CDR1 KGHSH and CDR2 LQKENI. CDR3 length: 16 residues. After removal of 3 bases from V and 2 bases from J, the junction contained 8 bases not matched to a gene. CDR3 coding DNA: TGTGCCAGCTCACCCAGCAGGACAGGAGACACAGATACGCAGTATTTT. Protein sequence: CASSPSRTGDTDTQYF.